The subject of this entry is one T cell receptor beta chain. Under the authors' procedure: Reference gene primer amplification gave nucleated cell count estimates. The data were produced by immunoSEQ multiplex PCR, yet TCRdb's version contains in-frame clones alone and is incomplete. Clonal size and the V and J genes are those of that table, whereas D and trimming came from the DNA. The data hold 150,000 to 200,000 clones, with 87% observed a single time. Germline V gene data show CDR1 as MNHEY and CDR2 as SVGAGI. CDR3 size: 13 residues. The ends lost 6 bases at V and 6 bases at J; junction bases unmatched: 1. Recruits, aged roughly 18 to 90 years, lived in under 25 US areas. The sample comes from a study of blood T cell repertoires in COVID-19.

This clonotype originated in a human donor with acute COVID-19. The donor label of this sample is uncertain. The chain uses TRBV6-5 and TRBJ2-2, with 10 bases that match TRBD1. The sequenced sample consisted of PBMCs or T cells enriched from blood (not recorded which). Here the CDR3 reads CASSGTGAGELFF. The CDR3 DNA reads as TGTGCCAGCAGCGGGACAGGGGCCGGGGAGCTGTTTTTT.